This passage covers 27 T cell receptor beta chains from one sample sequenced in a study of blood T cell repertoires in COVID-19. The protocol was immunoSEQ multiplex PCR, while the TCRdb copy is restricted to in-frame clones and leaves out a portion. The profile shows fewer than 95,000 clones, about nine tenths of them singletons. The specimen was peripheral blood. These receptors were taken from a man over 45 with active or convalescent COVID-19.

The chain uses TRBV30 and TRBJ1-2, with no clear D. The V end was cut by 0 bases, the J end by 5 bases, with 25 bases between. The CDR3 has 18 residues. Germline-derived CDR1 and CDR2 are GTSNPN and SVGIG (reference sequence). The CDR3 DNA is TGTGCCTGGAGTGTACTCGGTAAGTTGGAGCTAGTATATTATGGCTACACCTTC. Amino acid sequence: CAWSVLGKLELVYYGYTF.

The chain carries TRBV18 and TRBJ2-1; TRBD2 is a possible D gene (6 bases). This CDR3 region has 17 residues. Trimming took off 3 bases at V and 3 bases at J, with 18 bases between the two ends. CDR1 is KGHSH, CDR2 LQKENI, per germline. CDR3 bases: TGTGCCAGCTCACCCAGACTAGTGGATCGTGGCTACAATGAGCAGTTCTTC. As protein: CASSPRLVDRGYNEQFF. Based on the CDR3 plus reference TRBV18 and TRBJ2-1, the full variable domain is NAGVMQNPRHLVRRRGQEARLRCSPMKGHSHVYWYRQLPEEGLKFMVYLQKENIIDESGMPKERFSAEFPKEGPSILRIQQVVRGDSAAYFCASSPRLVDRGYNEQFFGPGTRLTVL.

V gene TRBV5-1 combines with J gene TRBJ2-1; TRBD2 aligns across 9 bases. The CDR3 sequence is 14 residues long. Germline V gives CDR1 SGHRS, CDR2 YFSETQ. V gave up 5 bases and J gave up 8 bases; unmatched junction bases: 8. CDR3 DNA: TGCGCCAGCAGACTCGGTAGCGGGAGTCATGAGCAGTTCTTC. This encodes CASRLGSGSHEQFF.

Written as DNA, the CDR3 is TGTGCCAGCAGCCCTAGGCGTTCGAACACTGAAGCTTTCTTT. This translates into CASSPRRSNTEAFF. V usage is TRBV9 and J usage is TRBJ1-1; D uncertain. The CDR3 totals 14 residues. V lost 4 bases and J lost 1, with 11 bases in between. CDR1 is SGDLS and CDR2 is YYNGEE in the germline V gene. The full variable domain, rest sourced from reference TRBV9 and TRBJ1-1, is DSGVTQTPKHLITATGQRVTLRCSPRSGDLSVYWYQQSLDQGLQFLIQYYNGEERAKGNILERFSAQQFPDLHSELNLSSLELGDSALYFCASSPRRSNTEAFFGQGTRLTVV.

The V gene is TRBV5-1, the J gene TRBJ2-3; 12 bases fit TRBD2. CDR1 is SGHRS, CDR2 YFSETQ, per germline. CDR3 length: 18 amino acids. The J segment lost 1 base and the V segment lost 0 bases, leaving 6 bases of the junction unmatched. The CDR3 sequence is CASSLELAGGPGTDTQYF. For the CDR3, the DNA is TGCGCCAGCAGCTTGGAGCTAGCGGGGGGGCCGGGCACAGATACGCAGTATTTT.

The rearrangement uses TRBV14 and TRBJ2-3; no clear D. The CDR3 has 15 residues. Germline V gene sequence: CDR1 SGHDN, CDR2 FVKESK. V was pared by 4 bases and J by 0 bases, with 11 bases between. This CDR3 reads CASSRSYESTDTQYF. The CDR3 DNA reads TGTGCCAGCAGCCGGAGCTATGAAAGCACAGATACGCAGTATTTT. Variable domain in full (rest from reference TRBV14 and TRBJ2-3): EAGVTQFPSHSVIEKGQTVTLRCDPISGHDNLYWYRRVMGKEIKFLLHFVKESKQDESGMPNNRFLAERTGGTYSTLKVQPAELEDSGVYFCASSRSYESTDTQYFGPGTRLTVL.

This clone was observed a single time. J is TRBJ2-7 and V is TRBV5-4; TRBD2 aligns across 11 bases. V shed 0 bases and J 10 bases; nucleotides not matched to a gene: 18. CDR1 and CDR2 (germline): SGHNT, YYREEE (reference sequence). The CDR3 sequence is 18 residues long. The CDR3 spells CASSLGPLAGGSLVVQYF. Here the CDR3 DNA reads TGTGCCAGCAGCTTGGGCCCTCTAGCGGGAGGAAGCCTGGTCGTTCAGTACTTC.

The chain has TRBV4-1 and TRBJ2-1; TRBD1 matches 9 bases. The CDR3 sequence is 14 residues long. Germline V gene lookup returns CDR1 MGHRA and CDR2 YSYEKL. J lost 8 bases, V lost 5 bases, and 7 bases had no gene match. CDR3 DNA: TGCGCCAGCAGCAAGGGGACAGGGATTGATGAGCAGTTCTTC. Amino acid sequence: CASSKGTGIDEQFF.

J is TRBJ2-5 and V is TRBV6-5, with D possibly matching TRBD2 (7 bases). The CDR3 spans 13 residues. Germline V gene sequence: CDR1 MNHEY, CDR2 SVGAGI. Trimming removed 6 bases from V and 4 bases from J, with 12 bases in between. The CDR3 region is CASRTGGGETQYF. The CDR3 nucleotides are TGTGCCAGCAGAACGGGGGGCGGAGAGACCCAGTACTTC.

The CDR3 spells CASSESSLETQYF. The DNA of the CDR3 is TGCGCCAGCAGTGAGTCTAGCTTAGAGACCCAGTACTTC. J is TRBJ2-5 and V is TRBV10-1; no firm D call. The CDR3 consists of 13 residues. With 0 bases removed from V and 4 bases from J, the gap between germline ends came to 6 bases. Germline values: CDR1 WNHNN, CDR2 SYGVQD (reference sequence).

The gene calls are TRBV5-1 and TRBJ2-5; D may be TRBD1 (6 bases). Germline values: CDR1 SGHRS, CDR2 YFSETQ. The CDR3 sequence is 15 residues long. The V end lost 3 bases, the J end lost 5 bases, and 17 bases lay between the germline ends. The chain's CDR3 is CASSYGYRVGETQYF. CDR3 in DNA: TGCGCCAGCAGCTACGGCTACAGGGTGGGCGAGACCCAGTACTTC.

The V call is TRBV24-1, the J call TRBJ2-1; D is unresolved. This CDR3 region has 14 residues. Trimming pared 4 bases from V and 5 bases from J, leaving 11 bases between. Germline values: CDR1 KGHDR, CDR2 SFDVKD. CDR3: CATSEPTVDNEQFF. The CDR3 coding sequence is TGTGCCACCAGTGAGCCTACAGTAGACAATGAGCAGTTCTTC.

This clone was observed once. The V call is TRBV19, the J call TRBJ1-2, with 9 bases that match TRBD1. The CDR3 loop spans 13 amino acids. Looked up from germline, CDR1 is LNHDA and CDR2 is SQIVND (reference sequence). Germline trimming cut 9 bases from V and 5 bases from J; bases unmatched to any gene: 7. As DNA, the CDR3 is TGTGCCAGCCGGGACAGGGATAGGTATGGCTACACCTTC. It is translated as CASRDRDRYGYTF.

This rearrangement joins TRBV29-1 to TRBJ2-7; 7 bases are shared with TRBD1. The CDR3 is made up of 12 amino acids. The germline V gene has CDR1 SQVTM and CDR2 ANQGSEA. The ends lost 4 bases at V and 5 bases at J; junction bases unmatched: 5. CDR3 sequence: CSVGQGGDEQYF. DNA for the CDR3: TGCAGCGTTGGTCAAGGGGGCGACGAGCAGTACTTC.

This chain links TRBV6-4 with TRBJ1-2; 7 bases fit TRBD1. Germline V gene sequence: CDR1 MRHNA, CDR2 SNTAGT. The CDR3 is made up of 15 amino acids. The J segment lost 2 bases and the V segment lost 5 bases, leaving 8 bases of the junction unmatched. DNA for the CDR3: TGTGCCAGCAGTCGCACCGGGACAGCAAACTATGGCTACACCTTC. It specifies CASSRTGTANYGYTF.

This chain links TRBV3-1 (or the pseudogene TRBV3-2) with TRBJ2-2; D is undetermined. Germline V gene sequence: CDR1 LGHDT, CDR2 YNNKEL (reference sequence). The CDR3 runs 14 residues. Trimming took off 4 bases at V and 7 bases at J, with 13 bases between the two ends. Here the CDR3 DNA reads TGTGCCAGCAGCCCAAACCCTATCTTCGGGGAGCTGTTTTTT. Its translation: CASSPNPIFGELFF.

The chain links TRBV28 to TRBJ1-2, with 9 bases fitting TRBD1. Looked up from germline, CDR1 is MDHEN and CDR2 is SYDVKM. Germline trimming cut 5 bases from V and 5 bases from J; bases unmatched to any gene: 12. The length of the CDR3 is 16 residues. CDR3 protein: CASSQPGQGGLYGYTF. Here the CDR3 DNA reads TGTGCCAGCAGTCAACCGGGACAGGGTGGGTTATATGGCTACACCTTC.

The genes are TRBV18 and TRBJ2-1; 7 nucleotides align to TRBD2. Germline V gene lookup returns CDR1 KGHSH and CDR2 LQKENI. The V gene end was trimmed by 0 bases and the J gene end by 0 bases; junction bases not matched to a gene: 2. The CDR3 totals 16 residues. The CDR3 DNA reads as TGTGCCAGCTCACCACCGAGCGGGGCCTCCTACAATGAGCAGTTCTTC. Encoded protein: CASSPPSGASYNEQFF.

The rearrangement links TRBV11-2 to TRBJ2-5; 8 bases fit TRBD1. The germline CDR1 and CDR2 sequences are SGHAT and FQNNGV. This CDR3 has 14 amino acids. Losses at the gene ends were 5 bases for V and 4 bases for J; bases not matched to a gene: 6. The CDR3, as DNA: TGTGCCAGCAGCCCAACCGGGACAGGAGAGACCCAGTACTTC. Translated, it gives CASSPTGTGETQYF.

The CDR3 coding sequence is TGTGCCAGCAGCCTTAGCGGGAGTCACGAGCAGTACTTC. This gives the protein CASSLSGSHEQYF. This chain connects TRBV11-3 to TRBJ2-7; 9 bases map to TRBD2. V lost 5 bases, J lost 5 bases, and 4 bases stayed unmatched. Germline V gene data show CDR1 as SGHNT and CDR2 as YENEEA. The CDR3 length is 13 residues.

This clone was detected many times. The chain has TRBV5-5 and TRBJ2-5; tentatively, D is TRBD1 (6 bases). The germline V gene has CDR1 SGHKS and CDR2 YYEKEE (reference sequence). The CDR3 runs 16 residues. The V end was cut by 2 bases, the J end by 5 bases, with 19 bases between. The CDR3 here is CASSFVGTLPEETQYF. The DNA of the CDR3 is TGTGCCAGCAGCTTCGTAGGGACACTACCCGAGGAGACCCAGTACTTC.

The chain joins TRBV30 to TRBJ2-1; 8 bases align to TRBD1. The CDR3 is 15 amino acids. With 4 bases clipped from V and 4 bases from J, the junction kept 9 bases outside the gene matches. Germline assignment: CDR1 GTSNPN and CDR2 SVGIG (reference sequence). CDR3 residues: CAWTPNRGWYNEQFF. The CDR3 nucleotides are TGTGCCTGGACACCAAACAGGGGGTGGTACAATGAGCAGTTCTTC. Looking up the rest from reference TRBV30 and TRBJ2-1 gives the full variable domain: SQTIHQWPATLVQPVGSPLSLECTVEGTSNPNLYWYRQAAGRGLQLLFYSVGIGQISSEVPQNLSASRPQDRQFILSSKKLLLSDSGFYLCAWTPNRGWYNEQFFGPGTRLTVL.

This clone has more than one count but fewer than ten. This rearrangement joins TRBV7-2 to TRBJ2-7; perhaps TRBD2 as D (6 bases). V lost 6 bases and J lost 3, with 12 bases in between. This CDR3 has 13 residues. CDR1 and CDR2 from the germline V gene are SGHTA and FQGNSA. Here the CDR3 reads CASSRDGGYEQYF. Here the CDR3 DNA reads TGTGCCAGCAGTCGGGACGGGGGCTACGAGCAGTACTTC.

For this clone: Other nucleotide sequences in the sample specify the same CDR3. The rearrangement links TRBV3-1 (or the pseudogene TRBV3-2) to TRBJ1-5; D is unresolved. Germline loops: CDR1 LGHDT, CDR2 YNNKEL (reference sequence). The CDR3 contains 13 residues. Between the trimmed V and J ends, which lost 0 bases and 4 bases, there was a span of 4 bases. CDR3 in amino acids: CASSQDRNQPQHF. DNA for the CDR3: TGTGCCAGCAGCCAAGACAGGAATCAGCCCCAGCATTTT.

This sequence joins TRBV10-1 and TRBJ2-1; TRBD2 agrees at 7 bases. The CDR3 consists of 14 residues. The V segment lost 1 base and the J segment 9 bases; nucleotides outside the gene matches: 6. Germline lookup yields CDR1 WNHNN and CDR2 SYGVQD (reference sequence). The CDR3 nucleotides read TGCGCCAGCAGTGAGTTACTGGGGAGGGGTGAGCAGTTCTTC. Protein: CASSELLGRGEQFF.

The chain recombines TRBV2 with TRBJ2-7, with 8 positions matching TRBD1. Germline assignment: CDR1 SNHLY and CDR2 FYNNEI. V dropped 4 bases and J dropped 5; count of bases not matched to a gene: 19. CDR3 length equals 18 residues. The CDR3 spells CASSGTGRGGFGRDEQYF. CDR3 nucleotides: TGTGCCAGCAGTGGGACAGGGCGTGGGGGATTTGGGCGTGACGAGCAGTACTTC.

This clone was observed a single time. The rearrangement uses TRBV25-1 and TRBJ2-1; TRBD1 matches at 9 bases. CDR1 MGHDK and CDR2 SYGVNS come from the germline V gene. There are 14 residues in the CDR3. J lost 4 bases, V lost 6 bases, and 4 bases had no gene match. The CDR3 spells CASRRQGGYNEQFF. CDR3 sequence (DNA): TGTGCCAGCAGGAGACAGGGGGGTTACAATGAGCAGTTCTTC.